One and the same sample provided the 27 T cell receptor beta chains below, sequenced in a study of cytomegalovirus exposure and HLA in healthy donors. Sequenced by immunoSEQ multiplex PCR; TCRdb stores in-frame clones only, minus some. The data show roughly 64,000 clones, 85% to 95% seen once. Sequencing used PBMCs. These receptors were taken from a woman aged 18-29 years in good health and CMV-seropositive.

V and J are TRBV11-2 and TRBJ2-1; 8 nucleotides match TRBD2. From germline, CDR1 is SGHAT and CDR2 FQNNGV. Trimming cost V 5 bases and J 10 bases; bases outside gene matches: 16. The CDR3 has 16 amino acids. The CDR3 nucleotides read TGTGCCAGCAGCCGCCGGGTAGCGGGGCCTCCGGGGGAGCAGTTCTTC. Translation: CASSRRVAGPPGEQFF.

The V call is TRBV7-9, the J call TRBJ1-5; D is possibly TRBD1 (5 bases). The CDR3 covers 17 residues. V was cut by 2 bases and J by 5 bases, with 19 bases left in between. Germline lookup yields CDR1 SEHNR and CDR2 FQNEAQ (reference sequence). The CDR3, as DNA: TGTGCCAGCAGCTTATCGATCCGGTCAGGGTGGGATCAGCCCCAGCATTTT. Translated: CASSLSIRSGWDQPQHF.

The V gene is TRBV10-2, the J gene TRBJ1-5; 12 nucleotides match TRBD1. The CDR3 contains 16 residues. Per the germline V gene, CDR1 is WSHSY and CDR2 is SAAADI. The ends lost 6 bases at V and 6 bases at J; junction bases unmatched: 9. The DNA of the CDR3 is TGCGCCAGCAGCGGGGGACAGGGGGCGAGCGGTCAGCCCCAGCATTTT. It yields the protein CASSGGQGASGQPQHF.

The chain carries TRBV4-1 and TRBJ1-1; no clear D. Germline CDR1 reads MGHRA; CDR2 reads YSYEKL. The CDR3 length is 16 residues. Trimming pared 1 base from V and 5 bases from J, leaving 17 bases between. The CDR3 DNA sequence: TGCGCCAGCAGCCAAGCCCCCAGTGACGGAGGGACTGAAGCTTTCTTT. This gives the protein CASSQAPSDGGTEAFF.

The gene calls are TRBV5-6 and TRBJ2-2; TRBD2 agrees at 11 bases. Germline CDR1 is SGHDT and CDR2 is YYEEEE. Losses at the gene ends were 1 base for V and 3 bases for J; bases not matched to a gene: 8. There are 18 residues in the CDR3. The CDR3 DNA reads TGTGCCAGCAGCTTGTTACTAGCGGGAGATCGGGACACCGGGGAGCTGTTTTTT. Protein sequence: CASSLLLAGDRDTGELFF.

The gene calls are TRBV4-2 and TRBJ2-2; 7 nucleotides align to TRBD1. V was pared by 3 bases and J by 6 bases, with 10 bases of the junction left unmatched. This CDR3 has 16 residues. Germline CDR1 is LGHNA and CDR2 is YNFKEQ. CDR3 nucleotide sequence: TGTGCCAGCAGCCAGGCCCCAGGGACAGTGGCCGGGGAGCTGTTTTTT. Its translation is CASSQAPGTVAGELFF.

The V and J genes are TRBV15 and TRBJ2-4; D call uncertain. Germline lookup yields CDR1 LNHNV and CDR2 YYDKDF (reference sequence). The CDR3 contains 15 residues. Trimming shortened V by 2 bases and J by 0 bases, and 8 bases separated the two germline ends. The CDR3 sequence is CATSRRTGAKNIQYF. The DNA of the CDR3 is TGTGCCACCAGCAGACGAACTGGAGCCAAAAACATTCAGTACTTC.

This clone was seen only once. This chain joins TRBV10-3 and TRBJ1-1; D is undetermined. Deletions cut 4 bases from V and 5 bases from J, with 8 bases between. The germline V gene has CDR1 ENHRY and CDR2 SYGVKD. The CDR3 sequence is 12 residues long. CDR3 region: CAISAAGTEAFF. CDR3 DNA sequence: TGTGCCATCAGTGCGGCCGGGACTGAAGCTTTCTTT.

The chain couples TRBV15 to TRBJ2-7; 7 bases are a match to TRBD1. This CDR3 is built from 16 residues. Germline assignment: CDR1 LNHNV and CDR2 YYDKDF (reference sequence). Losses at the gene ends were 0 bases for V and 7 bases for J; bases not matched to a gene: 12. This CDR3 is CATSRDLGQEVLEQYF. The CDR3 DNA follows: TGTGCCACCAGCAGAGATCTCGGACAGGAGGTCTTAGAGCAGTACTTC.

V usage is TRBV7-9 and J usage is TRBJ2-7; 14 bases agree with TRBD2. Losses at the gene ends were 2 bases for V and 1 base for J; bases not matched to a gene: 7. Germline V gene sequence: CDR1 SEHNR, CDR2 FQNEAQ (reference sequence). The CDR3 totals 18 residues. The CDR3 bases are TGTGCCAGCAGCTTATGGGGACTAGCGGGAGCGGCTTCCTACGAGCAGTACTTC. This encodes CASSLWGLAGAASYEQYF.

V is TRBV11-2 and J is TRBJ1-1, with 8 bases lining up with TRBD1. The CDR3 loop spans 15 amino acids. From germline, CDR1 is SGHAT and CDR2 FQNNGV. Losses at the gene ends were 4 bases for V and 6 bases for J; bases not matched to a gene: 10. CDR3 DNA sequence: TGTGCCAGCAGCTCAGGACAGGGAAGGGACTCTGAAGCTTTCTTT. Translation gives CASSSGQGRDSEAFF.

J is TRBJ1-1 and V is TRBV7-2; unclear D gene. Between the trimmed V and J ends, which lost 2 bases and 0 bases, there was a span of 10 bases. The CDR3 spans 15 residues. Germline assignment: CDR1 SGHTA and CDR2 FQGNSA. CDR3 DNA: TGTGCCAGCAGCTTAAGTCTACCTATGAACACTGAAGCTTTCTTT. It yields the protein CASSLSLPMNTEAFF.

V usage is TRBV11-3 and J usage is TRBJ2-1; D may be TRBD2 (6 bases). V was pared by 5 bases and J by 9 bases, with 20 bases between. This CDR3 has 15 amino acids. The germline V gene encodes CDR1 SGHNT and CDR2 YENEEA. The CDR3 region is CASSPSTAVGGEQFF. CDR3 DNA: TGTGCCAGCAGCCCCTCTACAGCGGTCGGGGGTGAGCAGTTCTTC.

The rearrangement uses TRBV27 and TRBJ2-1; TRBD2 matches at 7 bases. Germline trimming cut 5 bases from V and 0 bases from J; bases unmatched to any gene: 4. The CDR3 consists of 15 residues. In germline, CDR1 is MNHEY, CDR2 SMNVEV (reference sequence). The CDR3 DNA sequence: TGTGCCAGCAGTCAAGAGCGGGGCTCCTACAATGAGCAGTTCTTC. It yields the protein CASSQERGSYNEQFF.

V usage is TRBV10-3 and J usage is TRBJ1-2, with TRBD1 identical over 9 bases. J gave up 2 bases and V 8 bases, and 15 bases lay outside the gene matches. The CDR3 runs 17 residues. Germline-derived CDR1 and CDR2 are ENHRY and SYGVKD. The CDR3 loop is CAIGWGQGGGGNYGYTF. The CDR3 bases are TGTGCCATCGGCTGGGGACAGGGTGGAGGGGGAAACTATGGCTACACCTTC.

This chain joins TRBV27 and TRBJ1-1; maybe TRBD1 (5 bases). Germline V CDR1 and CDR2: MNHEY, SMNVEV (reference sequence). The CDR3 consists of 15 residues. V lost 0 bases and J 4 bases, leaving 12 bases between the germline ends. This CDR3 reads CASSLSAGGGTEAFF. CDR3 DNA sequence: TGTGCCAGCAGTTTATCGGCGGGGGGGGGCACTGAAGCTTTCTTT.

The CDR3 region is CAWSVSTEQFF. The DNA for the CDR3 is TGTGCCTGGAGTGTTAGTACTGAGCAGTTCTTC. The chain has TRBV30 and TRBJ2-1, with unresolved D. Germline V gene lookup returns CDR1 GTSNPN and CDR2 SVGIG (reference sequence). The ends were cut back, 0 bases at V and 9 bases at J, with 6 bases in the middle. This CDR3 has 11 amino acids.

The CDR3: CASSQDRENEQFF. DNA of the CDR3: TGCGCCAGCAGCCAAGATAGAGAAAATGAGCAGTTCTTC. V usage is TRBV4-1 and J usage is TRBJ2-1; D ambiguous. CDR1 MGHRA and CDR2 YSYEKL come from the germline V gene. This CDR3 contains 13 residues. The V end lost 0 bases, the J end lost 7 bases, and 7 bases lay between the germline ends.

V gene TRBV7-8 combines with J gene TRBJ1-6, with D maybe TRBD1 (6 bases). This CDR3 is 15 amino acids long. Trimming stripped 5 bases from V and 10 bases from J, with 18 bases between. The germline V gene has CDR1 SGHVS and CDR2 FQNEAQ. The CDR3 DNA is TGTGCCAGCAGCCAGGACAGTGGGGGCGGATCACCCCTCCACTTT. This gives the protein CASSQDSGGGSPLHF.

The chain couples TRBV6-1 to TRBJ1-5; tentative D call: TRBD1 (6 bases). Looked up from germline, CDR1 is MNHNS and CDR2 is SASEGT. V lost 6 bases, J lost 5 bases, and 11 bases lay in between. This CDR3 is 13 amino acids long. The CDR3 reads CASRQGMDQPQHF. The CDR3 DNA reads TGTGCCAGCAGACAGGGAATGGATCAGCCCCAGCATTTT.

The chain carries TRBV9 and TRBJ1-6, with D possibly matching TRBD1 (5 bases). The CDR3 spans 14 residues. Trimming took 0 bases from V and 10 from J, leaving 11 bases between them. Germline CDR1 is SGDLS and CDR2 is YYNGEE. In nucleotides, the CDR3 is TGTGCCAGCAGCGTAGAGCAGGGAAGCTCACCCCTCCACTTT. Its protein is CASSVEQGSSPLHF.

V gene TRBV15 combines with J gene TRBJ2-2, with 7 bases fitting TRBD2. CDR3 length: 17 amino acids. The J segment lost 0 bases and the V segment lost 0 bases, leaving 4 bases of the junction unmatched. CDR1 and CDR2 (germline): LNHNV, YYDKDF (reference sequence). The CDR3 sequence: CATSRDKGTTNTGELFF. CDR3 nucleotide sequence: TGTGCCACCAGCAGAGATAAAGGGACTACGAACACCGGGGAGCTGTTTTTT. The full variable domain, completed using reference TRBV15 and TRBJ2-2, is DAMVIQNPRYQVTQFGKPVTLSCSQTLNHNVMYWYQQKSSQAPKLLFHYYDKDFNNEADTPDNFQSRRPNTSFCFLDIRSPGLGDTAMYLCATSRDKGTTNTGELFFGEGSRLTVL.

The chain recombines TRBV10-1 with TRBJ2-2, with D perhaps matching TRBD2 (5 bases). The germline V and J ends were trimmed by 11 bases and 2 bases, with 12 bases remaining between them. Germline CDR1 and CDR2: WNHNN and SYGVQD (reference sequence). There are 13 residues in the CDR3. The CDR3 protein is CAARDPNTGELFF. CDR3 DNA sequence: TGCGCCGCCCGGGATCCAAACACCGGGGAGCTGTTTTTT.

This clone was detected only once. The chain recombines TRBV10-3 with TRBJ2-7, with D perhaps TRBD2 (5 bases). Germline CDR1 is ENHRY and CDR2 is SYGVKD. V was clipped by 3 bases and J by 3 bases, with 9 bases between them. The CDR3 contains 13 residues. The CDR3: CAISDGILYEQYF. The CDR3 region has the DNA TGTGCCATCAGTGACGGGATCCTCTACGAGCAGTACTTC.

The chain carries TRBV29-1 and TRBJ1-1; no definite D call. In germline, CDR1 is SQVTM, CDR2 ANQGSEA. The CDR3 spans 13 residues. Deletions cut 4 bases from V and 1 base from J, with 10 bases between. The CDR3 DNA reads as TGCAGCGTTGGAGAACACCGGAACACTGAAGCTTTCTTT. This gives the protein CSVGEHRNTEAFF.

This chain connects TRBV28 to TRBJ1-2; D ambiguous. Per the germline V gene, CDR1 is MDHEN and CDR2 is SYDVKM. There are 14 residues in the CDR3. V lost 3 bases, J lost 7 bases, and 15 bases lay in between. This CDR3 reads CASSLMRRVAGYTF. CDR3 nucleotides: TGTGCCAGCAGTTTGATGAGGCGGGTAGCTGGCTACACCTTC.

The J gene is TRBJ2-5, the V gene TRBV27, with 8 bases aligning to TRBD2. The CDR3 is 14 residues long. J was trimmed by 1 base and V by 6 bases; bases with no gene match: 4. CDR1 MNHEY and CDR2 SMNVEV come from the germline V gene (reference sequence). CDR3 amino acids: CASRIAGTQETQYF. The CDR3 DNA follows: TGTGCCAGCAGGATAGCGGGAACCCAAGAGACCCAGTACTTC.